One and the same sample provided the 15 T cell receptor beta chains below, sequenced in a study of blood T cell repertoires in COVID-19. Method: immunoSEQ multiplex PCR; TCRdb's copy keeps in-frame clones and lacks some. Here the sample spans 250,000 to 350,000 clones, 70% to 90% being singletons. Sequencing was performed on peripheral blood. These receptors all come from a woman aged 45-60 years who had recovered from COVID-19.

The V call is TRBV7-2, the J call TRBJ2-2; tentative D call: TRBD1 (6 bases). With 1 base removed from V and 4 bases from J, the gap between germline ends came to 13 bases. Germline V gene lookup returns CDR1 SGHTA and CDR2 FQGNSA. The CDR3 totals 16 residues. This CDR3 reads CASSLVQGQSTGELFF. The DNA for the CDR3 is TGTGCCAGCAGCTTAGTGCAGGGGCAGAGCACCGGGGAGCTGTTTTTT.

The chain has TRBV4-3 and TRBJ2-1; no clear D. The V gene's germline CDR1 is LGHNA and CDR2 YSLEER. Trimming left V 1 base short and J 4 bases short, with 11 bases between. The length of the CDR3 is 15 residues. CDR3 bases: TGCGCCAGCAGCCAAGGTTCGATCGGGTACAATGAGCAGTTCTTC. Translated: CASSQGSIGYNEQFF.

This chain connects TRBV7-9 to TRBJ2-2, with D hard to call. From germline, CDR1 is SEHNR and CDR2 FQNEAQ (reference sequence). The CDR3 totals 16 residues. Trimming pared 5 bases from V and 4 bases from J, leaving 17 bases between. The DNA for the CDR3 is TGTGCCAGCAGCAAAGACAAGATTTTAGCCACCGGGGAGCTGTTTTTT. This sequence encodes CASSKDKILATGELFF.

The sample holds a few counts of this clone. The J gene is TRBJ1-3, the V gene TRBV30; D remains unclear. The V gene's germline CDR1 is GTSNPN and CDR2 SVGIG (reference sequence). The CDR3 consists of 14 residues. Trimming took 7 bases from V and 3 from J, leaving 16 bases between them. This CDR3 reads CAFTGRRRGNTIYF. CDR3 DNA: TGTGCCTTCACGGGGAGAAGGCGTGGAAACACCATATATTTT.

J is TRBJ1-3 and V is TRBV6-5, with D uncertain. The germline V gene has CDR1 MNHEY and CDR2 SVGAGI. V was shortened by 8 bases and J by 0 bases, with 5 bases between the two germline ends. The CDR3 consists of 12 residues. The CDR3 nucleotides read TGTGCCAGCCGGAGCTCTGGAAACACCATATATTTT. This translates into CASRSSGNTIYF.

This chain's CDR3 is CASSTTTTGGADTQYF. The CDR3 DNA reads as TGCGCCAGCAGCACGACAACGACAGGGGGCGCAGATACGCAGTATTTT. The chain uses TRBV5-1 and TRBJ2-3; 10 bases map to TRBD1. Germline-derived CDR1 and CDR2 are SGHRS and YFSETQ. V shed 4 bases and J 4 bases; nucleotides not matched to a gene: 9. The CDR3 extends over 16 amino acids.

The genes are TRBV29-1 and TRBJ2-2; no clear D gene. Germline values: CDR1 SQVTM, CDR2 ANQGSEA. CDR3 length: 12 amino acids. V lost 3 bases, J lost 4 bases, and 6 bases lay in between. In DNA form, the CDR3 reads TGCAGCGTTGATTCCGGCACCGGGGAGCTGTTTTTT. Protein: CSVDSGTGELFF.

The V gene is TRBV9, the J gene TRBJ2-3, with unresolved D. The CDR3 runs to 12 residues. The germline V and J ends were trimmed by 5 bases and 4 bases, with 8 bases remaining between them. CDR1 is SGDLS and CDR2 is YYNGEE in the germline V gene. The CDR3 coding sequence is TGTGCCAGCAGTTACGGTCCAGATACGCAGTATTTT. Protein: CASSYGPDTQYF.

The sample holds one count of this clone. J is TRBJ2-7 and V is TRBV25-1; 8 bases align to TRBD1. CDR1 is MGHDK, CDR2 SYGVNS, per germline. This CDR3 comprises 14 residues. The V gene end was trimmed by 6 bases and the J gene end by 4 bases; junction bases not matched to a gene: 8. The CDR3 DNA reads as TGTGCCAGCAGATCCTCAGGGGGCTATTACGAGCAGTACTTC. Its translation: CASRSSGGYYEQYF.

The V call is TRBV27, the J call TRBJ2-7; TRBD2 might be the D (6 bases). Deletions cut 4 bases from V and 7 bases from J, with 8 bases between. Germline V CDR1 and CDR2: MNHEY, SMNVEV (reference sequence). This CDR3 region has 11 residues. The CDR3 loop reads CASSYAGEQYF. In DNA, the CDR3 is TGTGCCAGCAGTTATGCGGGAGAGCAGTACTTC.

The chain links TRBV30 to TRBJ2-3; a possible D gene is TRBD1 (6 bases). Germline CDR1 is GTSNPN and CDR2 is SVGIG (reference sequence). V gave up 5 bases and J gave up 3 bases, with 15 bases separating them. The CDR3 has 14 amino acids. The DNA of the CDR3 is TGTGCCTGGGAAAGGGGGATCTGGACAGATACGCAGTATTTT. Protein: CAWERGIWTDTQYF.

The chain joins TRBV7-2 to TRBJ1-5; no definite D call. Trimming removed 1 base at V and 4 bases at J, with 11 bases between. The CDR3 spans 15 residues. CDR1 SGHTA and CDR2 FQGNSA come from the germline V gene. CDR3 amino acids: CASSLGNSRNQPQHF. The CDR3 DNA sequence: TGTGCCAGCAGCTTAGGAAACAGTAGAAATCAGCCCCAGCATTTT.

The chain uses TRBV7-2 and TRBJ2-7; 7 bases fit TRBD1. This CDR3 spans 15 amino acids. Losses at the gene ends were 2 bases for V and 0 bases for J; bases not matched to a gene: 4. Germline loops: CDR1 SGHTA, CDR2 FQGNSA. CDR3 coding DNA: TGTGCCAGCAGCTTACAGGGGGTAGACTCCTACGAGCAGTACTTC. Translation gives CASSLQGVDSYEQYF.

This chain connects TRBV2 to TRBJ1-6; D is perhaps TRBD1 (5 bases). This CDR3 region has 14 residues. CDR1 and CDR2 (germline): SNHLY, FYNNEI. V gave up 8 bases and J gave up 0 bases, with 8 bases separating them. Here the CDR3 reads CASGGTSYNSPLHF. The CDR3, as DNA: TGTGCCAGCGGAGGGACCTCCTATAATTCACCCCTCCACTTT.

This clone was observed once. V and J are TRBV29-1 and TRBJ1-2; TRBD1 aligns across 10 bases. Per germline, CDR1 SQVTM and CDR2 ANQGSEA. The length of the CDR3 is 12 residues. J gave up 6 bases and V 6 bases, and 4 bases lay outside the gene matches. CDR3 DNA: TGCAGCGTGCGAGGACAGGGGGATGGCTACACCTTC. Translated: CSVRGQGDGYTF.